This T cell receptor beta chain is drawn from a study of cytomegalovirus exposure and HLA in healthy donors. Findings and caveats of the study: Confirmation was obtained in vitro that a few CMV-associated chains are specific for CMV antigens.

Generated by immunoSEQ multiplex PCR, the TCRdb table keeps only in-frame clones and is missing some. The sample carries 150,000 to 200,000 clones, 84% recorded once. The germline V gene has CDR1 SGHTA and CDR2 FQGNSA. CDR3 size: 13 residues. J lost 8 bases, V lost 5 bases, and 8 bases had no gene match. For this clone: Antigen unknown.

The TCR was taken from a man between 18 and 35 years old in good health and CMV-seropositive. The specimen was PBMCs. The chain combines TRBV7-2 with TRBJ1-2; 7 bases line up with TRBD1. The CDR3 is CASSSRGLRGYTF. Here the CDR3 DNA reads TGTGCCAGCAGCAGTAGGGGGCTTAGGGGCTACACCTTC. The full variable domain, rest sourced from reference TRBV7-2 and TRBJ1-2, is GAGVSQSPSNKVTEKGKDVELRCDPISGHTALYWYRQSLGQGLEFLIYFQGNSAPDKSGLPSDRFSAERTGGSVSTLTIQRTQQEDSAVYLCASSSRGLRGYTFGSGTRLTVV.